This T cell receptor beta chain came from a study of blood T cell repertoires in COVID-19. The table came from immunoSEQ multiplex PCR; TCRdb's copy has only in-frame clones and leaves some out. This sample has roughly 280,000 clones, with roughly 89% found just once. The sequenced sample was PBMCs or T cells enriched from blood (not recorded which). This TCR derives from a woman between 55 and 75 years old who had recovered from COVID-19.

In DNA, the CDR3 is TGTGCCAGTAGAGATCGGACAGTGGGTAATGAAAAACTGTTTTTT. Translation: CASRDRTVGNEKLFF. The V gene is TRBV19, the J gene TRBJ1-4, with D maybe TRBD1 (6 bases). The CDR3 contains 15 residues. Germline lookup yields CDR1 LNHDA and CDR2 SQIVND (reference sequence). V was shortened by 6 bases and J by 4 bases, with 15 bases between the two germline ends.